The 15 T cell receptor beta chains presented below share a single source sample, sequenced in a study of blood T cell repertoires in COVID-19. Data came from immunoSEQ multiplex PCR; TCRdb stores just in-frame clones and leaves some out. Of about 36,000 clones listed, about three quarters are singletons. The sequenced material came from peripheral blood. These receptors were obtained from a man aged 55 to 70 with active COVID-19.

The chain carries TRBV27 and TRBJ2-5, with TRBD1 matching 8 bases. Germline trimming cut 3 bases from V and 1 base from J; bases unmatched to any gene: 4. The CDR3 loop spans 15 amino acids. Germline CDR1 reads MNHEY; CDR2 reads SMNVEV (reference sequence). Here the CDR3 DNA reads TGTGCCAGCAGTTTTAACAGGGGGTCCCAAGAGACCCAGTACTTC. This sequence encodes CASSFNRGSQETQYF.

The chain is built from TRBV6-6 and TRBJ1-3; 7 positions agree with TRBD1. Germline V lookup: CDR1 MNHNY, CDR2 SVGAGI (reference sequence). After removal of 2 bases from V and 0 bases from J, the junction contained 1 base not matched to a gene. The CDR3 contains 15 residues. The CDR3 reads CASSYGDSSGNTIYF. The CDR3 DNA reads as TGTGCCAGCAGTTACGGGGACAGCTCTGGAAACACCATATATTTT.

This rearrangement joins TRBV15 to TRBJ1-4; 9 positions match TRBD1. The V segment lost 4 bases and the J segment 10 bases; nucleotides outside the gene matches: 13. The V gene's germline CDR1 is LNHNV and CDR2 YYDKDF (reference sequence). CDR3 size: 16 residues. CDR3 sequence (DNA): TGTGCCACCAGCAAGGGACAGGGTGTATACGGCGGAAAACTGTTTTTT. Translation: CATSKGQGVYGGKLFF.

The genes are TRBV4-3 and TRBJ1-5; 12 bases fit TRBD1. With 4 bases clipped from V and 2 bases from J, the junction kept 6 bases outside the gene matches. CDR3 length: 17 amino acids. Germline CDR1 is LGHNA and CDR2 is YSLEER. CDR3 region: CASSPGTGGKGNQPQHF. Written as DNA, the CDR3 is TGCGCCAGCAGCCCCGGGACAGGGGGCAAGGGCAATCAGCCCCAGCATTTT.

This clone was found once. V is TRBV7-9 and J is TRBJ2-1; TRBD2 aligns across 10 bases. Germline V lookup: CDR1 SEHNR, CDR2 FQNEAQ (reference sequence). V dropped 5 bases and J dropped 1; count of bases not matched to a gene: 11. This CDR3 has 18 amino acids. DNA of the CDR3: TGTGCCAGCAGCCCCCCGTTCCCTAGCGGGAGTTCCTACAATGAGCAGTTCTTC. Protein product: CASSPPFPSGSSYNEQFF.

DNA for the CDR3: TGTGCCAGCAGCATCCCAGGGGACGCTGAAGCTTTCTTT. Encoded protein: CASSIPGDAEAFF. The genes are TRBV6-5 and TRBJ1-1, with D possibly being TRBD1 (6 bases). Trimming stripped 6 bases from V and 6 bases from J, with 14 bases between. CDR1 is MNHEY and CDR2 is SVGAGI in the germline V gene. CDR3 length: 13 residues.

The chain carries TRBV4-1 and TRBJ2-1, with TRBD2 matching 9 bases. CDR1 MGHRA and CDR2 YSYEKL come from the germline V gene. The CDR3 is 16 residues long. With 0 bases clipped from V and 7 bases from J, the junction kept 7 bases outside the gene matches. CDR3 DNA sequence: TGCGCCAGCAGCCAAGATAATAGCGGGAGATGGAATGAGCAGTTCTTC. Translating it yields CASSQDNSGRWNEQFF.

The chain is built from TRBV5-1 and TRBJ1-4, with 9 bases matching TRBD1. V gave up 4 bases and J gave up 3 bases; unmatched junction bases: 4. The germline gives CDR1 SGHRS, CDR2 YFSETQ. This CDR3 has 15 amino acids. The CDR3 region has the DNA TGCGCCAGCAGCCCACAGGGGGCAGCTAATGAAAAACTGTTTTTT. This translates into CASSPQGAANEKLFF.

The chain is built from TRBV4-1 and TRBJ2-5; possible D gene TRBD2, 6 bases. This CDR3 comprises 15 residues. The V end was cut by 5 bases, the J end by 7 bases, with 20 bases between. CDR1 and CDR2 from the germline V gene are MGHRA and YSYEKL. CDR3 nucleotide sequence: TGCGCCAGCAGCGCTTTCGGAGGGTCGGTTCGGACCCAGTACTTC. It specifies CASSAFGGSVRTQYF.

J is TRBJ1-1 and V is TRBV7-2; D might be TRBD1 (6 bases). The ends were cut back, 2 bases at V and 0 bases at J, with 10 bases in the middle. CDR1 is SGHTA and CDR2 is FQGNSA in the germline V gene. The CDR3 is 15 residues long. The CDR3 DNA sequence: TGTGCCAGCAGCTTATCCACAGGGATGAACACTGAAGCTTTCTTT. Protein sequence: CASSLSTGMNTEAFF.

The chain recombines TRBV5-1 with TRBJ2-7; 10 positions agree with TRBD2. J was trimmed by 2 bases and V by 1 base; bases with no gene match: 3. The CDR3 sequence is 15 residues long. Germline CDR1 is SGHRS and CDR2 is YFSETQ. The CDR3 loop reads CASSLTSGVTYEQYF. The CDR3 nucleotides read TGCGCCAGCAGCTTGACTAGCGGGGTAACCTACGAGCAGTACTTC.

This clone has more than one count but fewer than ten. V gene TRBV6-5 combines with J gene TRBJ1-2; TRBD1 might be the D (5 bases). V was shortened by 4 bases and J by 4 bases, with 19 bases between the two germline ends. Germline values: CDR1 MNHEY, CDR2 SVGAGI. This CDR3 spans 16 amino acids. The CDR3 protein is CASSLYSKPGGYGYTF. The CDR3 DNA reads TGTGCCAGCAGTTTATACAGTAAGCCCGGGGGCTATGGCTACACCTTC.

This chain joins TRBV18 and TRBJ1-2; D perhaps matches TRBD1 (6 bases). The CDR3 sequence is 13 residues long. Deletions cut 1 base from V and 4 bases from J, with 7 bases between. CDR1 and CDR2 from the germline V gene are KGHSH and LQKENI. As DNA, the CDR3 is TGTGCCAGCTCACCACTAGGGGGCTATGGCTACACCTTC. Translated, it gives CASSPLGGYGYTF.

The chain couples TRBV4-3 to TRBJ2-7; the D gene is possibly TRBD2 (6 bases). The CDR3 spans 16 residues. Trimming took off 0 bases at V and 5 bases at J, with 17 bases between the two ends. CDR1 is LGHNA and CDR2 is YSLEER in the germline V gene. The CDR3 DNA follows: TGCGCCAGCAGCCAAGATAGGATGGCGGGGTCGAACGAGCAGTACTTC. Translating gives CASSQDRMAGSNEQYF.

This chain joins TRBV6-2 or TRBV6-3 and TRBJ1-1, with unresolved D. Germline values: CDR1 MNHEY, CDR2 SVGEGT. The CDR3 is 13 residues long. Trimming removed 5 bases at V and 4 bases at J, with 11 bases between. CDR3 nucleotides: TGTGCCAGCAGTGACGGACGGGGCACTGAAGCTTTCTTT. Encoded protein: CASSDGRGTEAFF.